This T cell receptor (beta chain) was recorded in a study of blood T cell repertoires in COVID-19. Original processing notes: Counts of nucleated cells, estimated from reference gene primer amplification, were obtained. Assay used: immunoSEQ multiplex PCR; TCRdb lists only in-frame clones, some missing. V and J calls and clone size are as listed in that table; D and trimming were resolved from the DNA. The table has around 250,000 clones, 86% seen once. The CDR3 is 14 amino acids. Looked up from germline, CDR1 is MNHEY and CDR2 is SVGAGI. Trimming removed 0 bases from V and 5 bases from J; junction bases left unmatched: 3. Concerning this clone: In the same sample, other DNA sequences code for this CDR3.

This clonotype was sampled from an older man with acute or convalescent COVID-19. The V and J genes are TRBV6-5 and TRBJ1-1, with 7 bases matching TRBD1. Material for sequencing was peripheral blood. The CDR3 coding sequence is TGTGCCAGCAGTTACTCGATCAGGGGGACTGAAGCTTTCTTT. Amino acid sequence: CASSYSIRGTEAFF.